The 5 T cell receptor beta chains below all came from one sample that was sequenced in a study of T cell responses to AZD1222 COVID-19 vaccine. The protocol was immunoSEQ multiplex PCR, while the TCRdb copy is restricted to in-frame clones and leaves out a portion. Of roughly 200,000 clones in the sample, more than 80% were seen once. Sequences were derived from peripheral blood, sampled 28 days after the second dose of the MenACWY control vaccine. The receptors shown here come from an adult who received the MenACWY meningococcal vaccine as a control.

J is TRBJ2-1 and V is TRBV5-4; D is undetermined. Per germline, CDR1 SGHNT and CDR2 YYREEE (reference sequence). The CDR3 has 15 amino acids. Trimming left V 5 bases short and J 1 base short, with 13 bases between. CDR3 sequence reads: CASSFDPPSYNEQFF. In DNA form, the CDR3 reads TGTGCCAGCAGTTTTGACCCTCCTTCCTACAATGAGCAGTTCTTC.

CDR3 sequence: CASSFTANTEAFF. The CDR3 coding sequence is TGTGCCAGCAGCTTTACAGCGAACACTGAAGCTTTCTTT. The gene calls are TRBV5-5 and TRBJ1-1; D remains ambiguous. Germline loops: CDR1 SGHKS, CDR2 YYEKEE (reference sequence). V lost 2 bases to trimming and J lost 1 base, with 6 bases between them. There are 13 residues in the CDR3. Full variable domain (remainder filled in from reference TRBV5-5 and TRBJ1-1): DAGVTQSPTHLIKTRGQQVTLRCSPISGHKSVSWYQQVLGQGPQFIFQYYEKEERGRGNFPDRFSARQFPNYSSELNVNALLLGDSALYLCASSFTANTEAFFGQGTRLTVV.

This chain links TRBV7-4 with TRBJ1-5; D is undetermined. CDR1 and CDR2 from the germline V gene are SGHVT and SQSDAQ. V was cut by 3 bases and J by 5 bases, with 11 bases left in between. This CDR3 has 14 amino acids. The CDR3 sequence is CASSLCPPYQPQHF. In DNA form, the CDR3 reads TGTGCCAGCAGCTTGTGCCCGCCCTATCAGCCCCAGCATTTT.

The chain's CDR3 is CASSMIGQPQHF. CDR3 in DNA: TGTGCCAGTAGCATGATCGGTCAGCCCCAGCATTTT. The V call is TRBV19, the J call TRBJ1-5, with no clear D. The germline V and J ends were trimmed by 6 bases and 6 bases, with 9 bases remaining between them. The CDR3 has 12 residues. Germline V CDR1 and CDR2: LNHDA, SQIVND (reference sequence).

V is TRBV27 and J is TRBJ2-7, with 14 bases lining up with TRBD2. The CDR3 contains 13 residues. The V gene end was trimmed by 8 bases and the J gene end by 6 bases; junction bases not matched to a gene: 3. The germline CDR1 and CDR2 sequences are MNHEY and SMNVEV (reference sequence). The CDR3: CASGGLAGVEQYF. The CDR3 nucleotides are TGTGCCAGCGGGGGACTAGCGGGAGTCGAGCAGTACTTC.